A single sample is the source of the 6 T cell receptor beta chains below, sequenced in a study of T cells expressing NK-cell markers. TCRdb reprocessed the 5' RACE reads and keeps a single row for each CDR3 protein, giving no DNA. Its clone listing holds about 550,000 distinct CDR3 sequences. Input material: blood T cells: a sorted CD56 or NKG2C T cell subset, CD4+ or CD8+ T cells, or bulk PBMC T cells (not recorded which). The origin of the receptors is a man between 18 and 29 years old in good health.

The chain employs TRBV12-3 or TRBV12-4 and TRBJ2-5; TCRdb selects TRBD1, and the lack of DNA leaves this call unchecked. CDR3 size: 12 residues. This CDR3 is CAIGARKETQYF.

The chain uses TRBV20-1 and TRBJ1-1. CDR1 DFQATT and CDR2 SNEGSKA come from the germline V gene (reference sequence). This CDR3 is 15 amino acids long. The CDR3 loop is CSAREHPELNTEAFF.

This chain links TRBV20-1 with TRBJ2-7; TCRdb's D gene call, TRBD1, goes unchecked for lack of DNA. The CDR3 totals 15 residues. Germline loops: CDR1 DFQATT, CDR2 SNEGSKA (reference sequence). The CDR3 sequence: CSAKARDRSSYEQYF.

This rearrangement joins TRBV20-1 to TRBJ2-1; without DNA, the TCRdb call of TRBD2 cannot be checked. CDR3 length: 14 amino acids. From germline, CDR1 is DFQATT and CDR2 SNEGSKA (reference sequence). CDR3 sequence: CSARGEFTYNEQFF.

The chain recombines TRBV6-5 with TRBJ1-2; lacking DNA, the TRBD1 call made by TCRdb goes unchecked. The germline CDR1 and CDR2 sequences are MNHEY and SVGAGI. CDR3 size: 15 residues. CDR3 amino acids: CASSYGAAINYGYTF.

This chain uses TRBV20-1 with TRBJ2-1; the TCRdb call, TRBD1, lacks DNA for checking. CDR1 is DFQATT and CDR2 is SNEGSKA in the germline V gene (reference sequence). CDR3 length: 12 residues. This CDR3 is CSAKAGRNEQFF.